Sequencing of this T cell receptor (beta chain) was carried out in a study of blood T cell repertoires in COVID-19. Clones were sequenced by immunoSEQ multiplex PCR, and TCRdb holds only the in-frame ones, with some missing. The table records about 250,000 clones, roughly 84% of them present only once. Sequencing was carried out using PBMCs or T cells enriched from blood (not recorded which). This receptor was obtained from a man between 45 and 60 years old who had recovered from COVID-19.

CDR3 DNA sequence: TGCAGCGCCGGACAGTTGAACACTGAAGCTTTCTTT. It translates to CSAGQLNTEAFF. The chain is built from TRBV29-1 and TRBJ1-1, with a tentative D call TRBD1 (6 bases). The CDR3 is 12 residues long. The V gene's germline CDR1 is SQVTM and CDR2 ANQGSEA. With 7 bases removed from V and 0 bases from J, the gap between germline ends came to 9 bases.